This TCR beta chain originates from a study of blood T cells in healthy people across ages. Findings of the study overall: The unsorted PBMCs prevented any conclusive comparison of naive versus antigen-experienced cells. Donor CMV status, an unknown factor, possibly confounded changes in expanded clonotypes.

With respect to this clonotype: Its target is not known.

It was with a sample-barcoded 5' primer and a J-beta primer mix that a second PCR of roughly 7 to 12 cycles was run. TCRdb re-analysed the 5' RACE reads in MiXCR, keeping a single row per CDR3 protein. The sample records under 950,000 distinct CDR3 sequences, about 24% being singletons. This CDR3 has 14 residues. Germline assignment: CDR1 DFQATT and CDR2 SNEGSKA (reference sequence). V trimming: 6 bases; J trimming: 2 bases; junction bases outside the gene matches: 8. The sequencing sample was made of blood. This receptor was taken from a man between 65 and 85 years old in good health. V is TRBV20-1 and J is TRBJ2-7, with 9 bases identical to TRBD2. CDR3 coding DNA: TGCAGTGCCTCACGTGGCGGGGGGGCCTACGAGCAGTACTTC. Translated: CSASRGGGAYEQYF.